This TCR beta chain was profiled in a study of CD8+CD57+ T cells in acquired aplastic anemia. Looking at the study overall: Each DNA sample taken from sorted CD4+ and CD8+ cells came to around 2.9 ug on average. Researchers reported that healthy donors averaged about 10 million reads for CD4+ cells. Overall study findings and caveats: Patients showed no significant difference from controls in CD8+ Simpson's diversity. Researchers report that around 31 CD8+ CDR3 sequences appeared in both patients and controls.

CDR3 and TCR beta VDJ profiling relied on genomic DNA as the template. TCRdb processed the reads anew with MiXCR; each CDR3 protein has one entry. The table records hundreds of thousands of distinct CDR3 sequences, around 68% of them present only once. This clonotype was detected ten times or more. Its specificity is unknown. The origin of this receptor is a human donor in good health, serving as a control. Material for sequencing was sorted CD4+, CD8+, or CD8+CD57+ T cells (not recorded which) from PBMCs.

The CDR3 DNA sequence: TGTGCCAGCAGCTATTCCGGGACTAGCGGTCTTGATGAGCAGTTCTTC. Translated: CASSYSGTSGLDEQFF. The J gene is TRBJ2-1, the V gene TRBV3-1; 11 bases line up with TRBD2. Germline trimming cut 5 bases from V and 8 bases from J; bases unmatched to any gene: 11. There are 16 residues in the CDR3. Per the germline V gene, CDR1 is LGHDT and CDR2 is YNNKEL (reference sequence).